This TCR beta chain was sequenced during a study of T cells after yellow fever vaccination. Findings of the study overall: Contamination by abundant bulk-population clonotypes could be present in FACS-sorted repertoires.

TCRdb processed the 5' RACE reads anew with MiXCR; each CDR3 protein has one entry. Found here are about 250,000 distinct CDR3 sequences, more than 3.5% of them singletons; the top ten hold roughly a fifth. At least ten counts were recorded for this clonotype. Its antigen is unknown. Material: PBMCs, obtained 15 days after the yellow fever booster vaccination. The clonotype comes from a man aged 18 to 30 who received the YFV17D yellow fever vaccine.

The CDR3 bases are TGCGCCAGCAGCCAAGATCATCGCCTGGACTACTCCTACGAGCAGTACTTC. Translation gives CASSQDHRLDYSYEQYF. The chain recombines TRBV4-3 with TRBJ2-7; possibly TRBD2 for D (6 bases). CDR3 size: 17 residues. V dropped 0 bases and J dropped 0 bases, with 15 bases sitting between them. Germline loops: CDR1 LGHNA, CDR2 YSLEER.